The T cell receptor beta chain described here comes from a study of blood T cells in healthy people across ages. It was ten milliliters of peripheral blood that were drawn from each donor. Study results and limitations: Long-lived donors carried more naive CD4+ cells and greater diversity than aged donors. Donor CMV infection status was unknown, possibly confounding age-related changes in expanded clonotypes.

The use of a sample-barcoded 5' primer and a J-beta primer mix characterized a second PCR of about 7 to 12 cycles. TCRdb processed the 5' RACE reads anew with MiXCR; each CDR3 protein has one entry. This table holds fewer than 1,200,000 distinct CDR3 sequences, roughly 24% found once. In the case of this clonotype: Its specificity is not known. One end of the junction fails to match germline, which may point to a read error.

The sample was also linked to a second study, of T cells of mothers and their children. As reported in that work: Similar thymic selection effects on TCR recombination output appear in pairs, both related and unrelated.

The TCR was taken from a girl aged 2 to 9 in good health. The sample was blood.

CDR3 nucleotides: TGTGCCAGCAGCTTAGCGGAAACCGATCGGGAGCAATTCTTC. Amino acids: CASSLAETDREQFF. The rearrangement joins TRBV7-7 to TRBJ2-5, with D perhaps TRBD2 (6 bases). This CDR3 is built from 14 residues. The germline CDR1 and CDR2 sequences are SSHAT and FNYEAQ (reference sequence).